The 7 T cell receptor beta chains below come from one sample, sequenced in a study of monozygotic twins with inflammatory bowel disease. TCRdb re-called the 5' RACE reads and gives one entry per CDR3 protein, without DNA. Its table lists fewer than 550,000 distinct CDR3 sequences. Input material: blood. All receptors come from a human donor with ulcerative colitis or Crohn's disease, or a healthy co-twin of an affected twin (not recorded which).

The chain carries TRBV12-3 or TRBV12-4 and TRBJ1-2. This CDR3 is built from 13 residues. The CDR3 loop is CASSLGSAGGYTF.

This chain uses TRBV4-3 with TRBJ2-1; no DNA is available, so the TRBD1 call from TCRdb remains unchecked. The CDR3 is 15 residues long. CDR1 and CDR2 (germline): LGHNA, YSLEER. The chain's CDR3 is CASSPARGGQGEQFF.

The rearrangement joins TRBV5-1 to TRBJ2-1; TCRdb indicates TRBD1, and absent DNA this call remains unverified. Germline V gene sequence: CDR1 SGHRS, CDR2 YFSETQ. This CDR3 region has 15 residues. This CDR3 reads CASSLTGISYNEQFF. The variable domain in full, with the rest retrieved from reference TRBV5-1 and TRBJ2-1, is KAGVTQTPRYLIKTRGQQVTLSCSPISGHRSVSWYQQTPGQGLQFLFEYFSETQRNKGNFPGRFSGRQFSNSRSEMNVSTLELGDSALYLCASSLTGISYNEQFFGPGTRLTVL.

The chain employs TRBV10-2 and TRBJ2-3; TCRdb designates TRBD1, a call that cannot be tested without DNA. The CDR3 runs to 13 residues. Germline CDR1 WSHSY, CDR2 SAAADI. The CDR3 loop reads CASSFSGADTQYF.

CDR3 in amino acids: CASSYVIGEAFF. The chain employs TRBV7-2 and TRBJ1-1. CDR3 length equals 12 residues. CDR1 is SGHTA, CDR2 FQGNSA, per germline.

The V and J genes are TRBV6-1 and TRBJ1-6; TCRdb calls TRBD1, which cannot be checked without DNA. The CDR3 loop spans 18 amino acids. Germline V CDR1 and CDR2: MNHNS, SASEGT. This chain's CDR3 is CASSNTQGSSSYNSPLHF.

This chain links TRBV3-1 with TRBJ1-2; TCRdb indicates TRBD1, and absent DNA this call remains unverified. This CDR3 region has 15 residues. The germline V gene encodes CDR1 LGHDT and CDR2 YNNKEL (reference sequence). CDR3 sequence: CASSLGQNFNYGYTF.